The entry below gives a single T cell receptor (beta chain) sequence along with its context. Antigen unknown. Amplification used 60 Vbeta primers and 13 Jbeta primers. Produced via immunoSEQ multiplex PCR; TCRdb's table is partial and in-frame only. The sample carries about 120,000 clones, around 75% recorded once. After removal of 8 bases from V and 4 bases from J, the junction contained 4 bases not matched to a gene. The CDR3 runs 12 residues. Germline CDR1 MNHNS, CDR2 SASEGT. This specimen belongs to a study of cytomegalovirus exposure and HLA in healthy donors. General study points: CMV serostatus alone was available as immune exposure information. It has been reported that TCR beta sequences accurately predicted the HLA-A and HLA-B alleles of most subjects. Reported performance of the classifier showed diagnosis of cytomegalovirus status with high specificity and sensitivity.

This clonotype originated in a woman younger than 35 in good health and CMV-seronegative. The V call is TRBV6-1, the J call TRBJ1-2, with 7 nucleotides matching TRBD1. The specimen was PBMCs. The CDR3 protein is CASRQGSYGYTF. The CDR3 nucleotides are TGTGCCAGCCGACAGGGATCCTATGGCTACACCTTC.